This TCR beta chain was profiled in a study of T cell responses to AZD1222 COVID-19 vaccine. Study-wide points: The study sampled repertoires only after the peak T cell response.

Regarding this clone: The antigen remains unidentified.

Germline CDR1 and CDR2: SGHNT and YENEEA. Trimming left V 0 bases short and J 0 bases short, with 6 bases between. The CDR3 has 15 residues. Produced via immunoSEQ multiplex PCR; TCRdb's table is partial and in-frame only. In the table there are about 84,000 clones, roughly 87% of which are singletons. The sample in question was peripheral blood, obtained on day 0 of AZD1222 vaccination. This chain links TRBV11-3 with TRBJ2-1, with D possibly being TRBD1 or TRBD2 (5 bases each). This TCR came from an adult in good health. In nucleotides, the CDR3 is TGTGCCAGCAGCTTAGATGGGACCTCCTACAATGAGCAGTTCTTC. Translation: CASSLDGTSYNEQFF.